This T cell receptor beta chain was sequenced for a study of control samples from healthy donors and cancer patients. This clone has more than one count but fewer than ten. Relative to the germline gene, one junction end is altered; a read error may explain this. Generated by immunoSEQ multiplex PCR, the TCRdb table keeps only in-frame clones and is missing some. Of under 150,000 clones listed, around 86% are singletons. The CDR3 runs to 15 residues. CDR1 is SGDLS and CDR2 is YYNGEE in the germline V gene. The sequence was obtained from a man aged 40-49 years in good health. The sequenced sample consisted of blood. The rearrangement uses TRBV9 and TRBJ2-7; TRBD1 or TRBD2 may be the D gene (5 bases each). CDR3 sequence reads: CASSVEGRGAPPVSF. The CDR3 DNA follows: TGTGCCAGCAGCGTAGAGGGGCGAGGGGCTCCCCCAGTAAGCTTC. Full variable domain (rest looked up from reference TRBV9 and TRBJ2-7): DSGVTQTPKHLITATGQRVTLRCSPRSGDLSVYWYQQSLDQGLQFLIQYYNGEERAKGNILERFSAQQFPDLHSELNLSSLELGDSALYFCASSVEGRGAPPVSFGPGTRLTVT.